The clone carrying this T cell receptor (beta chain) was picked up one time. The target antigen is unknown. This sample was included in a study of beta chain features in type 1 diabetes. Sorting with CD45RO/CCR7/CD25/CD127/CD95/CD27 yielded naive, central memory, regulatory and stem-like memory CD4+ cells. The germline CDR1 and CDR2 sequences are SGHDT and YYEEEE. Trimming stripped 2 bases from V and 6 bases from J, with 11 bases between. The CDR3 length is 14 residues. Reverse transcribing all isolated RNA meant expressed TCRB transcripts were sequenced. Assay: immunoSEQ multiplex PCR; the TCRdb copy retains only in-frame clones and omits some. The sample has around 600,000 clones, about an eighth seen once; the top ten hold roughly 0.12%. Findings and caveats of the study: The similarity of naive, central memory and Treg TCRB repertoires appeared greater among patients than among healthy donors. Among patients with Type 1 diabetes, TCRB CDR3s were moderately but significantly shorter in every one of the four CD4+ subsets.

This rearrangement joins TRBV5-6 to TRBJ1-4; maybe TRBD1 (5 bases). The sequenced material came from naive CD4+ T cells from blood. This clonotype was sampled from a man aged 25-45 years with type 1 diabetes. Written as DNA, the CDR3 is TGTGCCAGCAGCTTTACAGGTATAGATGAAAAACTGTTTTTT. Encoded protein: CASSFTGIDEKLFF.